Sequencing of this TCR beta chain was carried out in a study of blood T cell repertoires in COVID-19 (dated by TCRdb to 2020 to 2021). Study-wide context: Collaborator samples came from the United States, Italy and Spain and covered acute and convalescent phases of COVID-19. The prospective study material was composed of cDNA or gDNA derived from T cells, B-cell-depleted T cells, or PBMCs. Deeply sampled blood TCRbeta repertoires from subjects exposed to, actively infected with, or recovered from COVID-19 were included in the dataset. The repertoires were made available in a free public database intended to serve as a resource for research on the immune response to SARS-CoV-2. The samples were drawn from two sources: the first 160 participants of the ongoing ImmuneRACE study, and fewer than 1,500 subjects contributed by 6 global collaborators. Sample metadata almost always included a de-identified subject ID, COVID-19 status, age in years and sex. Where available, HLA class I and class II types were taken from metadata supplied by the sample provider and were not determined by assay-based typing. Here is what the overall study found, with its caveats: How much clinical and demographic metadata was included differed by source and by participant, and the metadata was provided uncurated.

From cysteine to phenylalanine, the CDR3 is 14 amino acids long. Kept here is only the CDR3 DNA, which spans 42 bases and is read in frame from base 1. V and J are truncated by 7 bases and 0 bases respectively, leaving an intervening sequence of 12 bases. The germline V gene (reference sequence) supplies CDR1 LNHDA and CDR2 SQIVND. TCRbeta CDR3 regions were amplified from genomic DNA by means of the immunoSEQ Assay, a bias-controlled multiplex PCR. Turning to the authors' computational methods: Nucleated cell counts per sample were estimated from amplification of reference gene primers within the assay. Sequence reads were collapsed and filtered to measure the absolute abundance of every unique TCRbeta CDR3 rearrangement. For each sample, productive Simpson clonality was calculated as the square root of Simpson's diversity index over productive rearrangements. In its TCRdb copy, this immuneACCESS table keeps in-frame sequences only and misses some clones. Where compared with another copy, unresolved V genes explain less than half of these, and the others have no known cause. The V and J calls and clone size come from that table; D and trimming were worked out from the DNA. The sample profile shows about 220,000 clones; about 80% of them were found once. Nearly 5% of the sample is held by the ten biggest clonotypes.

Worth noting for this clone: Its antigen is still unknown. The input lacks base qualities; no much larger clone sits a single base away.

Participants in the prospective study were aged about 18 to 95 years, lived in some 24 United States geographic areas, and enrolled through a virtual design. In the prospective study, cohorts were assigned on the basis of participant-reported clinical history obtained from a screening survey and a study questionnaire. Exposed participants had been in contact, within 2 weeks of entering the study, with a person who had a PCR-confirmed or clinician-diagnosed case of COVID-19. In the prospective study, whole blood, serum and a nasopharyngeal or oropharyngeal swab were collected from each participant by mobile phlebotomists. Prospective study participants could optionally give additional blood draws and questionnaires over a roughly 2-month period. Before DNA extraction, prospective study blood samples were shipped either frozen or at room temperature.

The chain employs TRBV19 and TRBJ1-1; the D gene cannot be resolved reliably. The sequencing sample was made of PBMCs or T cells enriched from blood (not recorded which). This receptor was obtained from a woman between 50 and 59 years old who had been exposed to COVID-19. The nucleotide sequence is TGTGCCAGTAAGCGGACGACCATGAACACTGAAGCTTTCTTT. This translates into CASKRTTMNTEAFF.